This T cell receptor beta chain was identified in a study of shared clonotypes between healthy human individuals (dated by TCRdb to 2018 to 2020). A note on the overall study: Two women and three men aged 18 to 49 years were included in the cohort. For each donor, CD4 naive and CD4 memory were each run on three plates, CD8 naive on two plates, and CD8 memory on one plate. Per donor, leukapheresis produced somewhere between about 0.8 and 9 billion PBMCs. Blood TCR repertoires of about five healthy adults were deeply sequenced to estimate repertoire size and the extent of clonotype sharing between individuals. To increase sequencing depth and limit assay-specific biases, TCR repertoire library preparation and sequencing were carried out by different laboratories using diverse techniques. Broader findings and caveats from the paper: Compared with non-shared clonotypes, the clonotypes found in all four sorted-subset donors had higher generation probabilities. Because the study included a small number of donors, the genetic and exposure-history diversity represented was limited. Sampling was limited to blood, and TCR repertoires in tissue likely differ from TCR repertoires in blood. Incomplete sequencing was indicated by rarefaction of sorted-subset datasets, despite the large sequencing depth. Based on pairwise subsampling, the degree of clonotype sharing among donors was expected to be affected by sequencing depth. Across a few donors, 4.5% to 6.5% of naive CD4, 3.5% of naive CD8, 2.3% of memory CD4, and 0.3% to 0.45% of memory CD8 clonotypes were shared. Naive subsets generally had larger estimated clonotype richness than memory subsets.

Healthy HIV-negative adults with no recently reported acute infections or vaccinations were included as donors. Only Caucasian adults living in Nashville, Tennessee, USA were represented among the donors. CD4+ T cells were enriched by magnetic negative selection, after which naive cells were positively selected on CD45RA and the negative fraction was taken as the memory subset. Blood was obtained by leukapheresis, after which PBMCs were separated by Ficoll-Histopaque density gradient centrifugation and cryopreserved in liquid nitrogen vapor phase. Purity and quantity of every magnetically sorted T cell population were checked by analytical flow cytometry. Genomic DNA was isolated from each sorted fraction and quantified by UV absorbance on a Nanodrop 2000c. The CDR3 sequence holds 17 residues, the cysteine and phenylalanine included. Left in the record is the CDR3 DNA by itself, 51 bases read in frame from the first base. The germline V end is reduced by 3 bases and the J end by 5 bases; junction bases left unmatched: 15. CDR1 MNHNS and CDR2 SASEGT were looked up in the germline V gene.

Note on this clone: The target of this receptor is not known. Within one base of it there is no much larger clone, and no base qualities were kept.

TCR CDR3 regions were amplified from genomic DNA by multiplex PCR using the deep immunoSEQ assay. Extracted genomic DNA from each cell subset was spread evenly across all wells of several immunoSEQ 96-well plates, with each plate serving as a replicate. For sorted subsets, each replicate PCR was loaded with 200 ng genomic DNA, equivalent to 32,000 or so T cell genomes. Purified libraries were measured with a Qubit 3.0 fluorometer, size-checked on a Bioanalyzer 2100, and measured again with the KAPA Library Quantification kit. Each immunoSEQ 96-well plate was sequenced on its own single-read 150-cycle Illumina NextSeq 550 flow cell. The authors' pipeline ran thus. Because the immunoSEQ output held only junctional sequences and lacked quality scores, the filtering could not match the filtering applied to full-length reads. To assign V/J genes and CDR3, sequences were annotated using PyIR, a Python wrapper for IgBLAST v1.9, with IMGT germline references. Reads were removed for weak V/J assignments (E-value above 1e-6), missing CDR3, stop codons, out-of-frame junctions, or ambiguous translated residues. V3J clonotypes were defined by identical inferred V gene, J gene, and CDR3 amino acid sequence. To compute the percentage overlap between repertoires, the number of shared unique clonotypes was divided by the size of the smaller repertoire. Repertoire richness was assessed with RTK rarefaction, the Chao1 estimator, and Recon v2.1 estimates of unobserved clonotypes. OLGA was used to compute generation probabilities for all TCRbeta clonotypes that the gDNA method yielded from a few donors. As stored in TCRdb, this immuneACCESS dataset retains in-frame rearrangements with V and J assigned. A fraction of the clones does not appear; measured against another copy, unresolved V genes explain less than half of the discrepancy, and the remainder lacks a known reason. V and J calls and clone size are as listed in that table; D and trimming were resolved from the DNA. The sample table shows 1.6 million or so clones, and roughly 98.5% are seen once. In total, the top ten clones hold 0.36% of the sample.

This receptor was obtained from a man aged 25-40 years in good health. Recombination linked TRBV6-1 to TRBJ1-2; the central 7 bases match TRBD1. The sample consisted of naive CD4+ T cells sorted from blood. The cell subset or site label of this sample denotes: CD45RA+ positively selected. The DNA reads as follows: TGTGCCAGCAGTGAGTCCAACCGACAGGGAGGAGGGTATGGCTACACCTTC. It codes for CASSESNRQGGGYGYTF.